Shown below are 29 T cell receptor beta chains from a single sample sequenced in a study of shared clonotypes between healthy human individuals. The repertoire was sequenced with immunoSEQ multiplex PCR; TCRdb's copy has only in-frame clones and lacks some. The repertoire holds over a million clones, with roughly 80% as singletons. Sequenced input: memory CD4+ T cells sorted from blood. The subset was: CD45RA-negative fraction. The receptors were sampled from a man between 18 and 29 years old in good health.

This clone has only a few counts. Other nucleotide sequences from this sample produce the same CDR3. The CDR3 here is CASSEGTGEQYF. CDR3 in DNA: TGTGCCAGCTCGGAAGGGACAGGGGAGCAGTACTTC. The chain links TRBV2 to TRBJ2-7; 9 bases line up with TRBD1. CDR1 SNHLY and CDR2 FYNNEI come from the germline V gene. V shed 8 bases and J 7 bases; nucleotides not matched to a gene: 6. The CDR3 extends over 12 amino acids.

The chain links TRBV6-1 to TRBJ2-6; D gene unclear. Trimming left V 4 bases short and J 1 base short, with 14 bases between. The CDR3 totals 17 residues. Germline V CDR1 and CDR2: MNHNS, SASEGT. DNA for the CDR3: TGTGCCAGCAGTGGCCCGGGTTTTACTTCTGGGGCCAACGTCCTGACTTTC. This sequence encodes CASSGPGFTSGANVLTF.

The chain is built from TRBV5-1 and TRBJ2-3, with D possibly being TRBD2 (7 bases). CDR3 size: 15 residues. Germline loops: CDR1 SGHRS, CDR2 YFSETQ. The V end was cut by 4 bases, the J end by 4 bases, with 16 bases between. The CDR3 loop is CASSPIGGQPDTQYF. For the CDR3, the DNA is TGCGCCAGCAGCCCCATCGGGGGGCAGCCAGATACGCAGTATTTT.

The chain links TRBV5-4 to TRBJ2-3; a possible D gene is TRBD1 (6 bases). This CDR3 has 14 residues. Germline V gene sequence: CDR1 SGHNT, CDR2 YYREEE (reference sequence). V lost 4 bases to trimming and J lost 3 bases, with 12 bases between them. The CDR3 loop is CASSPQGGTDTQYF. For the CDR3, the DNA is TGTGCCAGCAGCCCACAGGGTGGAACAGATACGCAGTATTTT.

The V and J genes are TRBV11-2 and TRBJ2-3; 9 positions match TRBD2. The CDR3 is made up of 15 amino acids. V lost 6 bases to trimming and J lost 0 bases; unmatched junction nucleotides: 4. Germline V gives CDR1 SGHAT, CDR2 FQNNGV. The CDR3 sequence: CASSFSGGSTDTQYF. The CDR3 region has the DNA TGTGCCAGCAGTTTTAGCGGGGGAAGCACAGATACGCAGTATTTT.

The V gene is TRBV7-8, the J gene TRBJ1-2; D is unresolved. This CDR3 region has 15 residues. Germline CDR1 is SGHVS and CDR2 is FQNEAQ. V was pared by 5 bases and J by 4 bases, with 17 bases between. Here the CDR3 reads CASSMTPRKTYGYTF. CDR3 in DNA: TGTGCCAGCAGCATGACCCCCCGAAAGACCTATGGCTACACCTTC.

This clone has only a few counts. The chain couples TRBV7-9 to TRBJ1-1, with 8 bases that match TRBD1. Losses at the gene ends were 4 bases for V and 0 bases for J; bases not matched to a gene: 16. There are 19 residues in the CDR3. Germline loops: CDR1 SEHNR, CDR2 FQNEAQ (reference sequence). This chain's CDR3 is CASSSLPGQEMGMNTEAFF. The CDR3 bases are TGTGCCAGCAGCTCTCTTCCGGGACAGGAAATGGGTATGAACACTGAAGCTTTCTTT.

The gene calls are TRBV27 and TRBJ1-5, with a possible D match to TRBD1 (5 bases). V lost 8 bases to trimming and J lost 0 bases, with 11 bases between them. The V gene's germline CDR1 is MNHEY and CDR2 SMNVEV (reference sequence). The CDR3 covers 14 residues. CDR3 bases: TGTGCCAGCGATGGGACGTATAGCAATCAGCCCCAGCATTTT. This gives the protein CASDGTYSNQPQHF.

This sequence joins TRBV6-1 and TRBJ1-2; D unclear. The CDR3 is made up of 14 amino acids. Trimming shortened V by 3 bases and J by 6 bases, and 14 bases separated the two germline ends. Germline V gene lookup returns CDR1 MNHNS and CDR2 SASEGT. The CDR3 sequence is CASSDGVQWDGYTF. Written as DNA, the CDR3 is TGTGCCAGCAGTGATGGTGTTCAGTGGGATGGCTACACCTTC.

The V gene is TRBV7-9, the J gene TRBJ2-3; no clear D gene. This CDR3 comprises 17 residues. The V end was cut by 5 bases, the J end by 0 bases, with 18 bases between. Germline-derived CDR1 and CDR2 are SEHNR and FQNEAQ (reference sequence). The CDR3: CASSPPRRTPSTDTQYF. The CDR3 DNA reads TGTGCCAGCAGCCCCCCCCGAAGGACGCCGAGCACAGATACGCAGTATTTT.

The gene calls are TRBV23-1 and TRBJ1-5, with 8 positions matching TRBD1. TRBV23-1 is an ORF for which the function is uncertain. The trim removed 8 bases at V and 6 bases at J, leaving 18 bases unmatched. The CDR3 totals 17 residues. This CDR3 reads CASSTFRGRRPGQPQHF. For the CDR3, the DNA is TGCGCCAGCTCGACTTTCAGGGGGCGCAGGCCCGGTCAGCCCCAGCATTTT.

The chain links TRBV10-2 to TRBJ1-5; D is ambiguous. From germline, CDR1 is WSHSY and CDR2 SAAADI. The CDR3 runs 14 residues. Trimming pared 7 bases from V and 3 bases from J, leaving 13 bases between. The chain's CDR3 is CASNIEGFNQPQHF. The DNA of the CDR3 is TGCGCCAGCAATATAGAGGGTTTCAATCAGCCCCAGCATTTT.

In regard to this clone: Distinct nucleotide sequences in the sample also encode this CDR3. This sequence joins TRBV5-4 and TRBJ1-6, with a weak D call TRBD1 (6 bases). V was pared by 4 bases and J by 8 bases, with 10 bases between. Germline V gene sequence: CDR1 SGHNT, CDR2 YYREEE (reference sequence). This CDR3 contains 13 residues. CDR3 protein: CASSLDRYSPLHF. The CDR3 DNA is TGTGCCAGCAGCCTGGACAGATATTCACCCCTCCACTTT.

This rearrangement joins TRBV5-8 to TRBJ1-2; no reliable D call. The V gene lost 4 bases and the J gene lost 5 bases, with 12 bases spanning the gap. Germline loops: CDR1 SGHTS, CDR2 YDEGEE. This CDR3 spans 13 amino acids. CDR3 protein: CASSPGPMYGYTF. CDR3 sequence (DNA): TGTGCCAGCAGCCCCGGACCGATGTATGGCTACACCTTC.

CDR3 bases: TGTGCCTGGACTCGGGACAGGTACACTGAAGCTTTCTTT. This codes for CAWTRDRYTEAFF. The gene calls are TRBV30 and TRBJ1-1; 8 nucleotides match TRBD1. CDR3 length: 13 amino acids. Germline CDR1 reads GTSNPN; CDR2 reads SVGIG (reference sequence). The V gene end was trimmed by 4 bases and the J gene end by 3 bases; junction bases not matched to a gene: 4.

This chain uses TRBV30 with TRBJ2-7; TRBD2 is a possible D gene (6 bases). Between the trimmed V and J ends, which lost 2 bases and 0 bases, there was a span of 11 bases. The CDR3 contains 14 residues. Germline V gene lookup returns CDR1 GTSNPN and CDR2 SVGIG (reference sequence). In DNA form, the CDR3 reads TGTGCCTGGAGTTCGGAGGGACGCTCCTACGAGCAGTACTTC. Translation: CAWSSEGRSYEQYF.

This chain uses TRBV5-1 with TRBJ2-1, with D uncertain. This CDR3 spans 13 amino acids. Trimming shortened V by 0 bases and J by 7 bases, and 8 bases separated the two germline ends. Germline V gene data show CDR1 as SGHRS and CDR2 as YFSETQ. CDR3 in DNA: TGCGCCAGCAGCTTGGAGTTCTGGAATGAGCAGTTCTTC. This encodes CASSLEFWNEQFF.

This rearrangement joins TRBV4-3 to TRBJ2-2, with a tentative D call TRBD1 (5 bases). The V end lost 3 bases, the J end lost 1 base, and 6 bases lay between the germline ends. There are 14 residues in the CDR3. CDR1 is LGHNA, CDR2 YSLEER, per germline. CDR3 DNA sequence: TGCGCCAGCAGCCACGACAGGAACACCGGGGAGCTGTTTTTT. Its translation: CASSHDRNTGELFF.

The rearrangement joins TRBV10-3 to TRBJ2-2; TRBD1 is a possible D gene (6 bases). The V and J ends lost 1 base and 6 bases respectively, with 9 bases between them. In germline, CDR1 is ENHRY, CDR2 SYGVKD. The CDR3 extends over 14 amino acids. The CDR3 loop reads CAISEWDISGELFF. Here the CDR3 DNA reads TGTGCCATCAGTGAGTGGGACATATCCGGGGAGCTGTTTTTT.

The chain carries TRBV28 and TRBJ1-1, with D unclear. The length of the CDR3 is 13 residues. The V gene's germline CDR1 is MDHEN and CDR2 SYDVKM. Trimming pared 3 bases from V and 4 bases from J, leaving 9 bases between. CDR3 DNA: TGTGCCAGCAGTTTCCCTACTGCCACTGAAGCTTTCTTT. Protein product: CASSFPTATEAFF.

The chain links TRBV4-1 to TRBJ2-2, with D unclear. The ends were cut back, 8 bases at V and 5 bases at J, with 9 bases in the middle. Looked up from germline, CDR1 is MGHRA and CDR2 is YSYEKL. This CDR3 comprises 12 residues. CDR3 nucleotide sequence: TGCGCCAGCCGAAGGGAAACCGGGGAGCTGTTTTTT. Translating it yields CASRRETGELFF.

This chain uses TRBV28 with TRBJ2-2; D gene ambiguous. The CDR3 loop spans 12 amino acids. CDR1 and CDR2 (germline): MDHEN, SYDVKM. The V gene lost 10 bases and the J gene lost 0 bases, with 6 bases spanning the gap. The CDR3 loop reads CATGSNTGELFF. CDR3 bases: TGTGCCACCGGGTCGAACACCGGGGAGCTGTTTTTT.

V gene TRBV5-1 combines with J gene TRBJ2-5, with D possibly being TRBD1 or TRBD2 (5 bases each). The CDR3 extends over 14 amino acids. Trimming cost V 2 bases and J 5 bases, with 13 bases left between them. The germline V gene encodes CDR1 SGHRS and CDR2 YFSETQ. For the CDR3, the DNA is TGCGCCAGCAGCTTAATAGGGGAGCGGGAGACCCAGTACTTC. This sequence encodes CASSLIGERETQYF.

This chain links TRBV5-8 with TRBJ2-1; TRBD2 aligns across 16 bases. The V gene's germline CDR1 is SGHTS and CDR2 YDEGEE. J was trimmed by 9 bases and V by 4 bases; bases with no gene match: 7. CDR3 length: 16 residues. CDR3 DNA sequence: TGTGCCAGCAGCCCGGGACTAGCGGGGGGGCGGTTTGAGCAGTTCTTC. This gives the protein CASSPGLAGGRFEQFF.

This clone was observed a single time. The same CDR3 arises from other DNA sequences in this sample as well. The V call is TRBV19, the J call TRBJ2-3; perhaps TRBD2 as D (5 bases). CDR3 size: 13 residues. Germline values: CDR1 LNHDA, CDR2 SQIVND (reference sequence). V lost 0 bases and J lost 5, with 6 bases in between. DNA for the CDR3: TGTGCCAGTAGTATAGATCGGGGAGATACGCAGTATTTT. It translates to CASSIDRGDTQYF.

The DNA of the CDR3 is TGTGCCAGCAGTGAACATATTGAAGCTTTCTTT. This codes for CASSEHIEAFF. The chain is built from TRBV6-1 and TRBJ1-1; D unresolved. CDR1 and CDR2 from the germline V gene are MNHNS and SASEGT. Trimming left V 2 bases short and J 7 bases short, with 5 bases between. CDR3 length: 11 amino acids.

The chain employs TRBV12-5 and TRBJ1-2, with TRBD1 as a possible D gene (5 bases). The germline gives CDR1 LGHNT, CDR2 FRNRAP. V lost 0 bases and J lost 6, with 17 bases in between. The length of the CDR3 is 16 residues. CDR3 sequence: CASGLVGAGPLHGYTF. As DNA, the CDR3 is TGTGCTAGTGGTTTGGTCGGCGCGGGACCGTTACATGGCTACACCTTC.

CDR3 residues: CASAGGPGAEAFF. The CDR3 DNA reads TGTGCCAGCGCTGGGGGGCCAGGGGCTGAAGCTTTCTTT. J is TRBJ1-1 and V is TRBV2; D is perhaps TRBD1 (6 bases). There are 13 residues in the CDR3. Looked up from germline, CDR1 is SNHLY and CDR2 is FYNNEI. Trimming shortened V by 8 bases and J by 6 bases, and 16 bases separated the two germline ends.

As regards this clone: Other DNA sequences in this sample translate to the same CDR3. This chain uses TRBV5-1 with TRBJ2-2; maybe TRBD1 (6 bases). The CDR3 is 13 residues long. The germline V gene has CDR1 SGHRS and CDR2 YFSETQ. Trimming cost V 2 bases and J 4 bases, with 6 bases left between them. The CDR3 DNA reads TGCGCCAGCAGCTTAGGGGGCACCGGGGAGCTGTTTTTT. Amino acid sequence: CASSLGGTGELFF.